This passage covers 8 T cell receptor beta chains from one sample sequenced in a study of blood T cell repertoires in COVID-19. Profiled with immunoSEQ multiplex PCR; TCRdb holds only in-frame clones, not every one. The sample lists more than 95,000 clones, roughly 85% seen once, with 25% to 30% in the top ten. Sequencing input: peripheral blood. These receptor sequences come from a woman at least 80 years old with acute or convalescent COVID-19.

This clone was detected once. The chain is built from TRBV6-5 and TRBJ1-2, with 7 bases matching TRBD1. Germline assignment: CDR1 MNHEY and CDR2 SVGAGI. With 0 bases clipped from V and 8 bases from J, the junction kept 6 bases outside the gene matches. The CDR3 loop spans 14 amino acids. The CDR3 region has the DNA TGTGCCAGCAGTTACTCCTACAGGGGTGAAGGCTACACCTTC. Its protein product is CASSYSYRGEGYTF.

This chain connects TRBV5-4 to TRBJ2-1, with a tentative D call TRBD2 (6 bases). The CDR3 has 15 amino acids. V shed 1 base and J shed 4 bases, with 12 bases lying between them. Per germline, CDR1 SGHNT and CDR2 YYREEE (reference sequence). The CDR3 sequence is CASSLTKGRYNEQFF. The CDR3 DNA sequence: TGTGCCAGCAGCTTGACTAAGGGGAGGTACAATGAGCAGTTCTTC.

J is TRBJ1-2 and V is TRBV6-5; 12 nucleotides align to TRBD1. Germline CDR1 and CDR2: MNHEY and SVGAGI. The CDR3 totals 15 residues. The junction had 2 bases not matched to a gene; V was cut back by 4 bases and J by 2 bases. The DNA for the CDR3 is TGTGCCAGCAGTTGGGGACAGGGGGCCAACTATGGCTACACCTTC. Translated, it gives CASSWGQGANYGYTF.

CDR3: CASSNRFYGYTF. The CDR3 DNA follows: TGTGCCAGCAGTAACCGGTTCTATGGCTACACCTTC. The gene calls are TRBV12-3 or TRBV12-4 and TRBJ1-2, with D unclear. V lost 5 bases, J lost 4 bases, and 8 bases lay in between. The CDR3 length is 12 residues.

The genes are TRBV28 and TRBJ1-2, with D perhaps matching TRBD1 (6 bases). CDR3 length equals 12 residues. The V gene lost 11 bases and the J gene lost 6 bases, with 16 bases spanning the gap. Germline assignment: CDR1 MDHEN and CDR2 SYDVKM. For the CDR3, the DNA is TGTGCCGCATCGACTCAGGGGAATGGCTACACCTTC. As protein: CAASTQGNGYTF.

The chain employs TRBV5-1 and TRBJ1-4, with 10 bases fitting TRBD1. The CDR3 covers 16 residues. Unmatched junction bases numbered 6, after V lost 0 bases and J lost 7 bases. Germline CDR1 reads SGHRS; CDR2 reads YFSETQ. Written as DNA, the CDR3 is TGCGCCAGCAGCTTGGGAGGGACAGGGGAGCGTGAAAAACTGTTTTTT. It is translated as CASSLGGTGEREKLFF.

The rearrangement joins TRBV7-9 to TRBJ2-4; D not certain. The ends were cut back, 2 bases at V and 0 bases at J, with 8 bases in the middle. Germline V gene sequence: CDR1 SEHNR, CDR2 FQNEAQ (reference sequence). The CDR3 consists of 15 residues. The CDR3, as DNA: TGTGCCAGCAGCTTATTAGCTGGAGCCAAAAACATTCAGTACTTC. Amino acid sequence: CASSLLAGAKNIQYF.

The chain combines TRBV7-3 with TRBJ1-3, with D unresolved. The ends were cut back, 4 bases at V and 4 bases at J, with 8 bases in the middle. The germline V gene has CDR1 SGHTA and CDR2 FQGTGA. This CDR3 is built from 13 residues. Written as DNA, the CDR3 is TGTGCCAGCAGCTGGGGAGACGGAAACACCATATATTTT. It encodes CASSWGDGNTIYF.